Below, one T cell receptor beta chain is given with its context. Its antigen is currently unknown. The data stem from a study of cytomegalovirus exposure and HLA in healthy donors. Study outcomes and limitations: Apparent HLA restriction characterized most CMV-associated TCR beta chains in a later analysis. Across HLA loci, a later analysis found differing TCR association rates, with DRB1 most and HLA-C fewest.

The germline CDR1 and CDR2 sequences are SGHDN and FVKESK. The CDR3 length is 13 residues. V dropped 4 bases and J dropped 1 base, with 7 bases sitting between them. Primers: 60 Vbeta forward and 13 Jbeta reverse. In the original workflow: A later analysis counted some 87 million unique TCR beta chains, some 10 million shared. The assay was immunoSEQ multiplex PCR, and TCRdb's table has in-frame clones only and misses some. V and J calls and clone size are those listed in that table; D and trimming were worked out from the DNA. The repertoire table contains around 210,000 clones. The chain is built from TRBV14 and TRBJ2-5, with D tentatively TRBD1 (5 bases). The source is a woman younger than 45 in good health and CMV-seropositive. The sample taken for sequencing was PBMCs. The CDR3 loop is CASSRQLQETQYF. The CDR3, as DNA: TGTGCCAGCAGCCGACAGCTCCAAGAGACCCAGTACTTC.